A selection of T cell receptor beta chains follows, all from one sample in a study of blood T cell repertoires in COVID-19. This table comes from immunoSEQ multiplex PCR, and its TCRdb copy is limited to in-frame clones, with some not included. The sample lists 200,000 to 250,000 clones; 88% were seen once. The sequencing sample was made of peripheral blood. These receptors were obtained from a young man with active or convalescent COVID-19. Each CDR3 is given with its conserved first and last residue. D genes are given only for firm matches. Some rows mark clone size as missing; the rest say once, few, many or name a class of expanded clone.

length,V,D,size,J,DNA,CDR3
15,TRBV30,TRBD2,-,TRBJ2-3,TGTGCCTGGAGTGTACCGGGGGGGCTCGCAGATACGCAGTATTTT,CAWSVPGGLADTQYF
14,TRBV11-3,TRBD2,-,TRBJ2-2,TGTGCCAGCAGCCGGGGGGATAACACCGGGGAGCTGTTTTTT,CASSRGDNTGELFF
11,TRBV7-9,-,-,TRBJ2-1,TGTGCCAGCAGCGACCTAGGCGAGCAGTTCTTC,CASSDLGEQFF
13,TRBV18,-,-,TRBJ1-1,TGTGCCAGCTCACCCGACATGAACACTGAAGCTTTCTTT,CASSPDMNTEAFF
16,TRBV18,TRBD1,-,TRBJ2-6,TGTGCCAGCTCACCTCAGGGGGCGTCTGGGGCCAACGTCCTGACTTTC,CASSPQGASGANVLTF
14,TRBV7-9,TRBD1,once,TRBJ1-2,TGTGCCAGCAGCCTAGGGACAGGTGGGGATGGCTACACCTTC,CASSLGTGGDGYTF
14,TRBV18,-,-,TRBJ2-1,TGTGCCAGCTCACCGGACAGGAGGGGCAATGAGCAGTTCTTC,CASSPDRRGNEQFF
16,TRBV4-2,TRBD2,-,TRBJ2-1,TGTGCCAGCAGCCATATAGCGGGAGGGCCTGAGGATGAGCAGTTCTTC,CASSHIAGGPEDEQFF
14,TRBV25-1,-,-,TRBJ1-5,TGTGCCAGCAGTGAAGGGCAGATCAATCAGCCCCAGCATTTT,CASSEGQINQPQHF
14,TRBV29-1,TRBD2,-,TRBJ2-7,TGCAGCATCTCACCGGGACTAGCGGGAGGGGAGCAGTACTTC,CSISPGLAGGEQYF
14,TRBV10-3,-,-,TRBJ2-3,TGTGCCATCAGTTCTGTGACTAGCACAGATACGCAGTATTTT,CAISSVTSTDTQYF
15,TRBV5-1,TRBD2,-,TRBJ2-3,TGCGCCAGCAGAGGACTAGCGGGAGTCGCAGATACGCAGTATTTT,CASRGLAGVADTQYF
14,TRBV2,TRBD1,once,TRBJ2-2,TGTGCCAGCACTATGACAGGGCTCCCCGGGGAGCTGTTTTTT,CASTMTGLPGELFF
16,TRBV28,-,-,TRBJ1-4,TGTGCCAGCAGTTCGTCAGGGGTAGGAAAGACTGAAAAACTGTTTTTT,CASSSSGVGKTEKLFF
13,TRBV28,-,-,TRBJ2-2,TGTGCCAGCAGTTTATACGGGGACGGGGAGCTGTTTTTT,CASSLYGDGELFF
16,TRBV25-1,-,-,TRBJ2-3,TGTGCCAGCAGTGAATTTGCGTTTACTAGCACAGATACGCAGTATTTT,CASSEFAFTSTDTQYF
16,TRBV28,TRBD2,once,TRBJ2-3,TGTGCCAGCAGATCGGGTGCTAGCGGGAGTTCTGATACGCAGTATTTT,CASRSGASGSSDTQYF
14,TRBV7-8,TRBD1,once,TRBJ1-2,TGTGCCAGCAGCTCGGGACAGGCGACCTATGGCTACACCTTC,CASSSGQATYGYTF
17,TRBV3-1/TRBV3-2,-,-,TRBJ1-3,TGTGCCAGCAGCCCCTTGGTATTTGGGAGCTCTGGAAACACCATATATTTT,CASSPLVFGSSGNTIYF